This T cell receptor (beta chain) was profiled in a study of blood T cell repertoires in COVID-19. Per the original data handling: Reference gene primer amplification gave estimated nucleated cell counts. Data came from immunoSEQ multiplex PCR; TCRdb stores just in-frame clones and leaves some out. Clonal size and the V and J genes are those of that table, whereas D and trimming came from the DNA. The table lists about 120,000 clones, over 75% of them singletons, with 3.9% in the top ten. This CDR3 has 14 amino acids. Germline loops: CDR1 LNHDA, CDR2 SQIVND (reference sequence). V shed 7 bases and J shed 6 bases, with 19 bases lying between them.

Sample: peripheral blood. The chain carries TRBV19 and TRBJ2-7, with D possibly TRBD2 on 6 matching bases. This receptor was identified in a man in his fifties or sixties with acute or convalescent COVID-19. The CDR3 spells CASNPGLGLPEQYF. CDR3 nucleotides: TGTGCCAGTAATCCGGGACTTGGCCTTCCCGAGCAGTACTTC. The complete variable domain, with remaining parts taken from reference TRBV19 and TRBJ2-7, reads DGGITQSPKYLFRKEGQNVTLSCEQNLNHDAMYWYRQDPGQGLRLIYYSQIVNDFQKGDIAEGYSVSREKKESFPLTVTSAQKNPTAFYLCASNPGLGLPEQYFGPGTRLTVT.